This T cell receptor (beta chain) was found in a study of T cells in Graves' hyperthyroidism and ophthalmopathy. RNA transcripts served as the template for amplifying TCR beta CDR3 regions. First-round RT-PCR targeting the TCR CDR3 was performed with the HTBI primer set. TCRdb reanalysed the multiplex PCR reads using MiXCR and keeps one entry per CDR3 protein. This table has 500,000 to 650,000 distinct CDR3 sequences, 17% appearing once. Study results and limitations: A model built on 13 V-J features separated ophthalmopathy from stable hyperthyroidism.

A patient was excluded if there was uncontrolled infection, other autoimmune disease, pregnancy or lactation. The study based diagnoses on clinical symptoms, serum thyroxine and TRAb, thyroid ultrasound and orbital computed tomography. On this clonotype itself: Antigen specificity is unknown.

This CDR3 comprises 13 residues. Germline V gene sequence: CDR1 MDHEN, CDR2 SYDVKM. V dropped 5 bases and J dropped 10 bases, with 15 bases sitting between them. The chain is built from TRBV28 and TRBJ2-1; possible D gene TRBD1, 6 bases. Sequences were obtained from blood. The sequence was obtained from a woman between 18 and 29 years old with Graves' ophthalmopathy. CDR3 in amino acids: CASSRQVEGEQFF. For the CDR3, the DNA is TGTGCCAGCAGTCGACAGGTAGAGGGGGAGCAGTTCTTC. Combining the CDR3 with reference TRBV28 and TRBJ2-1 gives the whole variable domain DVKVTQSSRYLVKRTGEKVFLECVQDMDHENMFWYRQDPGLGLRLIYFSYDVKMKEKGDIPEGYSVSREKKERFSLILESASTNQTSMYLCASSRQVEGEQFFGPGTRLTVL.